This T cell receptor beta chain comes out of a study of cytomegalovirus exposure and HLA in healthy donors. Whole-study findings and limits: Trimming of TCR beta V- and J-genes showed a link, identified in a later analysis, to a missense DCLRE1C variant.

Remarks on this clone: Its antigen is currently unknown.

V trimming: 5 bases; J trimming: 4 bases; junction bases outside the gene matches: 3. This CDR3 is built from 13 residues. Per the germline V gene, CDR1 is LNHDA and CDR2 is SQIVND (reference sequence). PCR employed 60 Vbeta and 13 Jbeta primers. Method: immunoSEQ multiplex PCR; TCRdb's copy keeps in-frame clones and lacks some. The sample has 60,000 to 90,000 clones, approximately 67% seen once. This sequence originates from a man aged 35 to 55 in good health and CMV-seropositive. This chain uses TRBV19 with TRBJ1-1; 8 nucleotides match TRBD1. The sequencing sample was made of PBMCs. CDR3 loop: CASSPGQGTEAFF. DNA of the CDR3: TGTGCCAGTAGTCCTGGACAGGGCACTGAAGCTTTCTTT.